One T cell receptor (beta chain) is described in this entry. The source of the sample is a study of blood T cell repertoires in COVID-19. About the study: Whether acute or convalescent, the COVID-19 samples came from the United States, Italy and Spain. In each case, the material was cDNA or gDNA derived from T cells, B-cell-depleted T cells, or PBMCs.

Libraries were prepared by immunoSEQ multiplex PCR; TCRdb keeps only in-frame clonotypes and omits some of them. The table records tens of thousands of clones, 80% to 95% of them present only once. Sequencing was performed on peripheral blood. The source is a woman of 80 years or more with acute or convalescent COVID-19.

The CDR3 nucleotides are TGTGCCAGCTCATCGGACAGAAACTATGGCTACACCTTC. Translated, it gives CASSSDRNYGYTF. This chain uses TRBV18 with TRBJ1-2; a possible D gene is TRBD1 (6 bases). This CDR3 has 13 residues. Looked up from germline, CDR1 is KGHSH and CDR2 is LQKENI. V shed 5 bases and J shed 2 bases, with 9 bases lying between them.